This section outlines one T cell receptor (beta chain) sequence together with its context. Antigen: not known. The study ran its PCR with 60 Vbeta and 13 Jbeta primers. TCRdb keeps only in-frame clones here, not all; method: immunoSEQ multiplex PCR. The sample lists under 150,000 clones, over 70% occurring once. These data originate in a study of cytomegalovirus exposure and HLA in healthy donors. Findings and caveats of the study: Investigators reported some 150 TCR beta chains as tied to cytomegalovirus. HLA-A and HLA-B allele assignments for most subjects were reportedly predicted accurately using TCR beta sequences.

Trimming left V 5 bases short and J 6 bases short, with 14 bases between. From germline, CDR1 is GTSNPN and CDR2 SVGIG (reference sequence). This CDR3 has 13 residues. The specimen was PBMCs. The V call is TRBV30, the J call TRBJ1-5; tentative D call: TRBD1 (6 bases). The TCR was taken from a man in his late teens or twenties in good health and CMV-seronegative. The CDR3 loop reads CAWAPGAGQPQHF. In nucleotides, the CDR3 is TGTGCCTGGGCGCCAGGGGCGGGTCAGCCCCAGCATTTT.